A selection of T cell receptor beta chains follows, all from one sample in a study of tumor and adjacent non-tumor tissue in lung cancer. TCRdb reanalysed the multiplex PCR reads using MiXCR and keeps one entry per CDR3 protein. The sample has about 67,000 distinct CDR3 sequences, 76% seen once. The sequencing input was distant non-tumor lung tissue. The receptors shown here come from a man in his fifties or sixties with non-small cell lung cancer. The CDR3 runs from the conserved cysteine through the conserved F or W.

j_call	v_call	cdr3_aa
TRBJ2-3	TRBV7-2	CASSLERGNTDTQYF
TRBJ2-3	TRBV4-1	CASRRDTRQDITDTQYF
TRBJ2-5	TRBV6-1	CVSSAAGTQETQYF
TRBJ2-1	TRBV6-2/TRBV6-3	CASGYNIRGCFPPEQFF
TRBJ1-6	TRBV7-3	CASSLEKDSPLHF
TRBJ2-1	TRBV29-1	CSVEDPLGNEQSF
TRBJ2-3	TRBV4-2	CASSQGSSGSGDTQYF
TRBJ2-1	TRBV14	CASSQESLAGSYGQLF
TRBJ1-5	TRBV24-1	CATQHGSNQAQHF
TRBJ2-5	TRBV30	CAWSGLAGAESPYF
TRBJ2-7	TRBV6-1	CASRVGQSSYKQYF
TRBJ1-1	TRBV29-1	CSVARHNTEAFF
TRBJ2-5	TRBV6-5	CASIRGSGETQYF
TRBJ2-2	TRBV28	CVSSSGNRNGELFF
TRBJ2-1	TRBV6-2/TRBV6-3	CASIYPGSVQGQFF
TRBJ2-2	TRBV4-2	CASSQYSRSNTGELFF
TRBJ2-7	TRBV7-8	CASSFSGDLTTYERYF
TRBJ2-7	TRBV12-3/TRBV12-4	CAYQRDGTYEHYF
TRBJ2-7	TRBV29-1	CSVIDRDTGNEQYF
TRBJ2-1	TRBV9	CASSARLADLNEQFF
TRBJ2-5	TRBV6-5	CASSHTGGGAETQYF
TRBJ2-1	TRBV10-3	CAIRDKDRHGQFF
TRBJ2-2	TRBV5-4	CASSWDTGKLFF
TRBJ1-5	TRBV5-4	CASSLDGYPKPQDF
TRBJ2-3	TRBV11-3	CVGSSGLPDSTDTQYF
TRBJ2-1	TRBV20-1	CSARLTWGVSNGQFF
TRBJ2-2	TRBV11-2	CASISLTGELFF
TRBJ2-1	TRBV20-1	CSTRAGADNEQFF
TRBJ1-1	TRBV11-1	CTSSSEPGAEAFF
TRBJ2-3	TRBV4-2	CASTNRGEGVDTQYF
TRBJ2-7	TRBV20-1	CSDMLAGVVEWEYF
TRBJ2-5	TRBV5-1	CVSSLYPIGRGPNQETQYF
TRBJ2-1	TRBV4-2	CASNQEALATGNEQFF
TRBJ2-1	TRBV24-1	CASSDPSGRGTDEQFF
TRBJ2-7	TRBV6-2/TRBV6-3	CATSYGGDVQYF
TRBJ1-6	TRBV5-1	CASSPRAGNSPLHF
TRBJ2-1	TRBV5-1	CANSQDPGNEQFF
TRBJ1-1	TRBV5-4	CVSSGQGRTEAFF
TRBJ2-7	TRBV5-1	CASSLAGPRVYEQYF
TRBJ1-2	TRBV14	CASSPTSSTSWYCYTF
TRBJ2-2	TRBV14	CASMQTGLNTGELFF
TRBJ2-7	TRBV5-1	CPSITGTGGEQYF
TRBJ2-1	TRBV6-1	CASSTLWVRSYNEQFF
TRBJ2-7	TRBV4-1	CASRRKPILNRSWRYEQYF
TRBJ2-7	TRBV6-1	CARSETLNFYEQYF
TRBJ1-4	TRBV4-2	CVSSQESGCRENEKLFF
TRBJ2-2	TRBV5-1	CASSITVTGELFF
.	TRBV6-5	CASSKTGVANEQFF
TRBJ2-7	TRBV19	CASSIRSSYRQYF
TRBJ1-6	TRBV4-1	CVSSQDGTYRLPLHF
TRBJ2-7	TRBV5-4	CASSSVGYYEQYF